The 22 T cell receptor beta chains reported below all come from one sample, sequenced in a study of T cell responses to AZD1222 COVID-19 vaccine. The repertoire was sequenced with immunoSEQ multiplex PCR; TCRdb's copy has only in-frame clones and lacks some. The profile shows 56,000 or so clones, roughly 88% of them singletons. The source material was peripheral blood, sampled on day 0 of AZD1222 vaccination. The receptors come from an adult in good health.

The chain joins TRBV7-8 to TRBJ2-7; 7 bases agree with TRBD2. The germline CDR1 and CDR2 sequences are SGHVS and FQNEAQ. The CDR3 is 12 amino acids. V shed 6 bases and J 11 bases; nucleotides not matched to a gene: 10. CDR3 DNA sequence: TGTGCCAGCAGTACAATACGGGAGGCGGAGTACTTC. Protein product: CASSTIREAEYF.

In nucleotides, the CDR3 is TGCGCCAGCAGCTTGGGAGTAGCGGGAGGTAATGAGCAGTTCTTC. This gives the protein CASSLGVAGGNEQFF. This chain joins TRBV5-1 and TRBJ2-1, with 10 positions matching TRBD2. This CDR3 spans 15 amino acids. J lost 7 bases, V lost 0 bases, and 4 bases had no gene match. Germline lookup yields CDR1 SGHRS and CDR2 YFSETQ.

The rearrangement links TRBV7-9 to TRBJ2-3; possible D gene TRBD2, 6 bases. This CDR3 is 16 amino acids long. The germline V gene encodes CDR1 SEHNR and CDR2 FQNEAQ (reference sequence). The V gene lost 1 base and the J gene lost 1 base, with 12 bases spanning the gap. CDR3 in DNA: TGTGCCAGCAGCTTAGATGGGGGAGGAGGCACAGATACGCAGTATTTT. Translated, it gives CASSLDGGGGTDTQYF.

The chain combines TRBV15 with TRBJ1-5, with a possible D match to TRBD1 (6 bases). V was trimmed by 0 bases and J by 9 bases, leaving 15 bases between them. CDR3 length equals 15 residues. Germline values: CDR1 LNHNV, CDR2 YYDKDF (reference sequence). As DNA, the CDR3 is TGTGCCACCAGCAGAGACAGGGGACTTTTGTTGCCCCAGCATTTT. This encodes CATSRDRGLLLPQHF.

V gene TRBV5-1 combines with J gene TRBJ1-1, with no clear D. V was pared by 4 bases and J by 1 base, with 14 bases between. Germline values: CDR1 SGHRS, CDR2 YFSETQ. The CDR3 extends over 15 amino acids. CDR3: CASSPNLAGNTEAFF. CDR3 in DNA: TGCGCCAGCAGCCCGAATTTGGCTGGGAACACTGAAGCTTTCTTT.

V usage is TRBV30 and J usage is TRBJ1-1; D might be TRBD1 (5 bases). The CDR3 totals 15 residues. The V and J ends lost 2 bases and 4 bases respectively, with 17 bases between them. Looked up from germline, CDR1 is GTSNPN and CDR2 is SVGIG (reference sequence). Here the CDR3 reads CAWSFLTGGPTEAFF. The CDR3 bases are TGTGCCTGGAGTTTCCTTACAGGAGGTCCCACTGAAGCTTTCTTT.

The chain uses TRBV7-2 and TRBJ1-2; TRBD1 matches 7 bases. The CDR3 loop spans 15 amino acids. The germline V gene encodes CDR1 SGHTA and CDR2 FQGNSA. J was trimmed by 4 bases and V by 5 bases; bases with no gene match: 10. CDR3 coding DNA: TGTGCCAGCAGCGCGCGACAGGGTGACATCTATGGCTACACCTTC. Translated, it gives CASSARQGDIYGYTF.

The CDR3: CASSPYTSVAYNEQFF. CDR3 DNA: TGTGCCAGCAGCCCGTATACTAGCGTCGCCTACAATGAGCAGTTCTTC. This chain links TRBV3-1 (or the pseudogene TRBV3-2) with TRBJ2-1; 7 bases match TRBD2. Germline trimming cut 4 bases from V and 2 bases from J; bases unmatched to any gene: 8. This CDR3 is 16 amino acids long. The germline V gene has CDR1 LGHDT and CDR2 YNNKEL (reference sequence).

This clone was seen only a few times. The genes are TRBV5-4 and TRBJ2-3; 9 nucleotides match TRBD2. The germline CDR1 and CDR2 sequences are SGHNT and YYREEE (reference sequence). CDR3 size: 17 residues. Losses at the gene ends were 0 bases for V and 0 bases for J; bases not matched to a gene: 5. The CDR3 reads CASSLGLADYSTDTQYF. The CDR3 DNA reads as TGTGCCAGCAGCTTGGGACTAGCGGACTATAGCACAGATACGCAGTATTTT.

The chain carries TRBV1 and TRBJ1-5; the DNA was not compared with TRBD1, the D call given in the table. TRBV1 is given as a pseudogene. The CDR3 sequence is 16 residues long. CDR3 loop: CTSSHPSGTDSQPQHF. The CDR3 bases are TGCACCAGCAGCCATCCCTCCGGGACAGACAGTCAGCCCCAGCATTTT.

The rearrangement joins TRBV12-3 or TRBV12-4 to TRBJ1-5; no reliable D call. The CDR3 runs to 11 residues. V was pared by 3 bases and J by 12 bases, with 9 bases between. The CDR3 is CASSLGVHQHF. Written as DNA, the CDR3 is TGTGCCAGCAGTTTGGGTGTGCACCAGCATTTT.

V and J are TRBV7-2 and TRBJ1-6, with D tentatively TRBD1 (5 bases). Trimming stripped 1 base from V and 6 bases from J, with 19 bases between. The germline CDR1 and CDR2 sequences are SGHTA and FQGNSA. CDR3 length equals 18 residues. CDR3 region: CASSLGFGGGLGNSPLHF. The CDR3 DNA is TGTGCCAGCAGCTTAGGGTTTGGGGGAGGGTTGGGTAATTCACCCCTCCACTTT.

The chain carries TRBV5-1 and TRBJ2-2; 12 bases are shared with TRBD2. The CDR3 totals 18 residues. V lost 0 bases and J lost 0; bases outside the gene matches: 3. Germline-derived CDR1 and CDR2 are SGHRS and YFSETQ. For the CDR3, the DNA is TGCGCCAGCAGCTTGGTCCTAGCGGGAGGGACGAACACCGGGGAGCTGTTTTTT. It encodes CASSLVLAGGTNTGELFF. Drawing the rest from reference TRBV5-1 and TRBJ2-2, the complete variable domain is KAGVTQTPRYLIKTRGQQVTLSCSPISGHRSVSWYQQTPGQGLQFLFEYFSETQRNKGNFPGRFSGRQFSNSRSEMNVSTLELGDSALYLCASSLVLAGGTNTGELFFGEGSRLTVL.

The sample holds one count of this clone. The J gene is TRBJ2-2, the V gene TRBV7-9; 12 bases match TRBD2. CDR3 length equals 15 residues. Germline CDR1 is SEHNR and CDR2 is FQNEAQ (reference sequence). The J segment lost 1 base and the V segment lost 6 bases, leaving 0 bases of the junction unmatched. The CDR3 DNA is TGTGCCAGCAGGACTAGCGGGAGGAACACCGGGGAGCTGTTTTTT. Protein: CASRTSGRNTGELFF. Full variable domain (remainder filled in from reference TRBV7-9 and TRBJ2-2): DTGVSQNPRHKITKRGQNVTFRCDPISEHNRLYWYRQTLGQGPEFLTYFQNEAQLEKSRLLSDRFSAERPKGSFSTLEIQRTEQGDSAMYLCASRTSGRNTGELFFGEGSRLTVL.

V is TRBV29-1 and J is TRBJ2-5, with a possible D match to TRBD2 (6 bases). The CDR3 consists of 12 residues. Germline CDR1 is SQVTM and CDR2 is ANQGSEA. V lost 4 bases to trimming and J lost 1 base, with 7 bases between them. The CDR3 DNA reads TGCAGCGTTGGGGACTCCCAAGAGACCCAGTACTTC. Residues: CSVGDSQETQYF.

The V call is TRBV29-1, the J call TRBJ2-1; 8 bases align to TRBD2. V shed 6 bases and J 6 bases; nucleotides not matched to a gene: 10. CDR3 size: 14 residues. Looked up from germline, CDR1 is SQVTM and CDR2 is ANQGSEA. The DNA for the CDR3 is TGCAGCGTCACCCGGGAGGGCCAAGGCAATGAGCAGTTCTTC. It translates to CSVTREGQGNEQFF.

The chain employs TRBV2 and TRBJ2-3; the match to TRBD2 covers 7 bases. CDR1 is SNHLY, CDR2 FYNNEI, per germline. This CDR3 contains 17 residues. V trimming: 1 base; J trimming: 0 bases; junction bases outside the gene matches: 7. The CDR3 DNA follows: TGTGCCAGCAGTGAAGGGTTCGCGGGAGAGAGCACAGATACGCAGTATTTT. It specifies CASSEGFAGESTDTQYF.

The chain joins TRBV21-1 to TRBJ1-1; the table's D call of TRBD1 was not tested on the DNA. TRBV21-1 is a pseudogene segment. This CDR3 has 13 residues. CDR3 loop: CASSRASNTEAFF. The CDR3, as DNA: TGTGCCAGCAGCAGGGCCAGCAACACTGAAGCTTTCTTT.

V is TRBV6-5 and J is TRBJ1-4; 9 bases align to TRBD1. The CDR3 covers 15 residues. Trimming at V came to 2 bases and at J to 6 bases, leaving 4 bases not matched to a gene. Germline lookup yields CDR1 MNHEY and CDR2 SVGAGI. The CDR3 DNA reads TGTGCCAGCAGTTACCGCAGACAGGGGGATGAAAAACTGTTTTTT. This translates into CASSYRRQGDEKLFF.

The sample holds one count of this clone. This CDR3 reads CASSNLSLLENTIYF. The CDR3, as DNA: TGTGCCAGCAGCAACCTCTCCCTACTGGAAAACACCATATATTTT. The rearrangement links TRBV21-1 to TRBJ1-3. TRBV21-1 constitutes a pseudogene. The CDR3 runs 15 residues.

The rearrangement links TRBV6-5 to TRBJ1-4; D remains unclear. The CDR3 contains 14 residues. Germline-derived CDR1 and CDR2 are MNHEY and SVGAGI. Between the trimmed V and J ends, which lost 6 bases and 10 bases, there was a span of 18 bases. The CDR3 loop is CASSVVPYEGKLFF. DNA for the CDR3: TGTGCCAGCAGCGTAGTCCCATATGAGGGAAAACTGTTTTTT.

The table lists this clone with a count of one. At one of its ends the junction is not consistent with the germline gene, which may arise from a read error. V gene TRBV12-3 or TRBV12-4 combines with J gene TRBJ1-1; D uncertain. This CDR3 spans 12 amino acids. Here the CDR3 DNA reads TGTGCCAGCAGCAGAGTGAATACTGAAGCTTTCTTT. Translating it yields CASSRVNTEAFF.